These 30 T cell receptor beta chains share one sample of origin, sequenced in a study of shared clonotypes between healthy human individuals. The method was immunoSEQ multiplex PCR; TCRdb's version includes in-frame clones alone and lacks a portion of them. The sample lists about 1.1 million clones; about 80% were seen once. Sequences were obtained from memory CD4+ T cells from PBMCs. Subset reported: CD45RA-negative fraction. These receptors originate from a man aged 18 to 35 in good health. Some clones in this sample may be carry-over from other donors' samples.

Concerning this clone: The same CDR3 can be traced to other DNA sequences in this sample. The chain combines TRBV28 with TRBJ2-7; possibly TRBD2 for D (6 bases). The germline V and J ends were trimmed by 6 bases and 7 bases, with 13 bases remaining between them. The CDR3 runs to 12 residues. Germline V gene sequence: CDR1 MDHEN, CDR2 SYDVKM. CDR3: CASRGGTYEQYF. Here the CDR3 DNA reads TGTGCCAGCAGGGGGGGAACTTATGAGCAGTACTTC.

The chain combines TRBV7-9 with TRBJ2-5; maybe TRBD2 (6 bases). CDR1 is SEHNR and CDR2 is FQNEAQ in the germline V gene (reference sequence). Trimming shortened V by 1 base and J by 3 bases, and 9 bases separated the two germline ends. This CDR3 contains 14 residues. CDR3 bases: TGTGCCAGCAGCTTAGGCAGGGAGGAAGAGACCCAGTACTTC. This codes for CASSLGREEETQYF.

This chain connects TRBV19 to TRBJ2-3; TRBD1 aligns across 10 bases. V shed 5 bases, J shed 4 bases, and the junction held 3 bases outside the gene matches. The CDR3 has 14 residues. Germline loops: CDR1 LNHDA, CDR2 SQIVND (reference sequence). This CDR3 reads CASSFGQGADTQYF. The CDR3 nucleotides are TGTGCCAGTAGTTTTGGACAGGGGGCAGATACGCAGTATTTT.

The rearrangement uses TRBV4-2 and TRBJ2-2, with D uncertain. The CDR3 loop spans 14 amino acids. V was shortened by 1 base and J by 4 bases, with 7 bases between the two germline ends. From germline, CDR1 is LGHNA and CDR2 YNFKEQ. The CDR3 bases are TGTGCCAGCAGCCAAGGTGAGCGCACCGGGGAGCTGTTTTTT. As protein: CASSQGERTGELFF.

This clone was recorded only once. The chain couples TRBV28 to TRBJ1-4, with D uncertain. The CDR3 is 14 amino acids. Germline lookup yields CDR1 MDHEN and CDR2 SYDVKM. Trimming stripped 7 bases from V and 8 bases from J, with 17 bases between. CDR3 protein: CASTTPRLGEKLFF. The CDR3 DNA sequence: TGTGCCAGCACCACCCCCCGGTTAGGGGAAAAACTGTTTTTT.

This clone was observed at least ten times. J is TRBJ2-1 and V is TRBV27; 9 bases line up with TRBD2. V shed 4 bases, J shed 2 bases, and the junction held 6 bases outside the gene matches. In germline, CDR1 is MNHEY, CDR2 SMNVEV (reference sequence). This CDR3 is 16 amino acids long. CDR3 sequence (DNA): TGTGCCAGCAGTTCCCTAGCGGGGACTACCTACAATGAGCAGTTCTTC. Protein: CASSSLAGTTYNEQFF.

This chain connects TRBV30 to TRBJ1-5; D is uncertain. This CDR3 has 14 residues. V was pared by 1 base and J by 2 bases, with 9 bases between. Germline loops: CDR1 GTSNPN, CDR2 SVGIG (reference sequence). The CDR3, as DNA: TGTGCCTGGAGTGACCTAAATGGCAATCAGCCCCAGCATTTT. This sequence encodes CAWSDLNGNQPQHF.

The chain links TRBV28 to TRBJ2-7, with a possible D match to TRBD1 (6 bases). Germline CDR1 and CDR2: MDHEN and SYDVKM. The V end was cut by 7 bases, the J end by 5 bases, with 15 bases between. The CDR3 is made up of 13 amino acids. The CDR3: CASIRAGAHEQYF. CDR3 nucleotides: TGTGCCAGCATTCGGGCAGGGGCCCACGAGCAGTACTTC.

The V call is TRBV7-3, the J call TRBJ2-2, with TRBD1 matching 8 bases. With V trimmed by 2 bases and J by 4 bases, 6 bases remained unmatched. The CDR3 runs 16 residues. Germline CDR1 is SGHTA and CDR2 is FQGTGA. The CDR3 here is CASSLSSTGVTGELFF. The CDR3 nucleotides are TGTGCCAGCAGCTTATCTTCGACAGGGGTCACCGGGGAGCTGTTTTTT.

DNA of the CDR3: TGTGCCAGCAGCTGGACTAGCGTGACTAGCACAGATACGCAGTATTTT. It encodes CASSWTSVTSTDTQYF. The chain uses TRBV5-4 and TRBJ2-3, with 9 positions matching TRBD2. Germline-derived CDR1 and CDR2 are SGHNT and YYREEE (reference sequence). Trimming cost V 3 bases and J 0 bases; bases outside gene matches: 5. The CDR3 is made up of 16 amino acids. The whole variable domain, remainder taken from reference TRBV5-4 and TRBJ2-3, is ETGVTQSPTHLIKTRGQQVTLRCSSQSGHNTVSWYQQALGQGPQFIFQYYREEENGRGNFPPRFSGLQFPNYSSELNVNALELDDSALYLCASSWTSVTSTDTQYFGPGTRLTVL.

A few counts support this clone. The chain carries TRBV27 and TRBJ1-1; TRBD1 matches at 9 bases. The trim removed 1 base at V and 1 base at J, leaving 7 bases unmatched. The CDR3 has 17 residues. The germline CDR1 and CDR2 sequences are MNHEY and SMNVEV (reference sequence). The CDR3 sequence is CASSLLAGQGSNTEAFF. CDR3 in DNA: TGTGCCAGCAGTTTATTGGCCGGACAGGGGTCGAACACTGAAGCTTTCTTT.

The J gene is TRBJ2-1, the V gene TRBV6-1; the D is unclear. Germline CDR1 is MNHNS and CDR2 is SASEGT. The V gene lost 6 bases and the J gene lost 5 bases, with 17 bases spanning the gap. The CDR3 loop spans 15 amino acids. In DNA, the CDR3 is TGTGCCAGCAGGGACCCCGCTTTTGGAAACAATGAGCAGTTCTTC. Its protein product is CASRDPAFGNNEQFF.

The J gene is TRBJ2-7, the V gene TRBV7-8; perhaps TRBD2 as D (5 bases). The V end was cut by 1 base, the J end by 5 bases, with 12 bases between. Germline lookup yields CDR1 SGHVS and CDR2 FQNEAQ. The CDR3 length is 14 residues. For the CDR3, the DNA is TGTGCCAGCAGCTTAGAACGAGGGTACGACGAGCAGTACTTC. Protein: CASSLERGYDEQYF.

This clone was counted only a few times. The chain carries TRBV4-1 and TRBJ2-1; 7 bases align to TRBD2. Germline V gene data show CDR1 as MGHRA and CDR2 as YSYEKL. The CDR3 covers 17 residues. V trimming: 4 bases; J trimming: 0 bases; junction bases outside the gene matches: 9. CDR3 residues: CASSRIQLANSYNEQFF. The CDR3 DNA reads as TGCGCCAGCAGCCGCATTCAACTAGCGAACTCCTACAATGAGCAGTTCTTC.

Of note for this clone: Since a far larger clone is one base different, this is likely a read error. Other DNA variants within this sample encode the same CDR3. V gene TRBV5-6 combines with J gene TRBJ2-3, with D hard to call. The CDR3 length is 14 residues. Germline assignment: CDR1 SGHDT and CDR2 YYEEEE. Trimming removed 1 base at V and 6 bases at J, with 12 bases between. CDR3 region: CASSLRWNTDTQYF. CDR3 bases: TGTGCCAGCAGCTTGAGGTGGAACACGGATACGCAGTATTTT.

The chain recombines TRBV18 with TRBJ1-3; the D gene is possibly TRBD1 (6 bases). The CDR3 runs 15 residues. V lost 3 bases to trimming and J lost 0 bases, with 9 bases between them. Germline-derived CDR1 and CDR2 are KGHSH and LQKENI. Written as DNA, the CDR3 is TGTGCCAGCTCACCTCGACAGGACTCTGGAAACACCATATATTTT. Translation: CASSPRQDSGNTIYF.

The chain carries TRBV6-1 and TRBJ2-1; 7 bases align to TRBD2. Germline trimming cut 7 bases from V and 12 bases from J; bases unmatched to any gene: 9. Germline V gene sequence: CDR1 MNHNS, CDR2 SASEGT. The length of the CDR3 is 12 residues. The CDR3 DNA reads TGTGCCAGCACTTCTAGCGGTCCGGTGCAGTTCTTC. This sequence encodes CASTSSGPVQFF.

This clone was counted only a few times. The gene calls are TRBV28 and TRBJ2-7, with 9 nucleotides matching TRBD2. Looked up from germline, CDR1 is MDHEN and CDR2 is SYDVKM. This CDR3 has 15 residues. Unmatched junction bases numbered 9, after V lost 7 bases and J lost 2 bases. This chain's CDR3 is CASKGVAGVAYEQYF. The DNA for the CDR3 is TGTGCCAGCAAGGGGGTAGCGGGAGTGGCCTACGAGCAGTACTTC.

This rearrangement joins TRBV5-1 to TRBJ1-2; possibly TRBD1 for D (6 bases). The germline gives CDR1 SGHRS, CDR2 YFSETQ. V was pared by 0 bases and J by 8 bases, with 17 bases between. The CDR3 covers 15 residues. As DNA, the CDR3 is TGCGCCAGCAGCTTGGGAGGCCAGGGGAGGGTCGGCTACACCTTC. Its protein product is CASSLGGQGRVGYTF.

V usage is TRBV28 and J usage is TRBJ1-1; D not certain. Trimming left V 2 bases short and J 11 bases short, with 12 bases between. CDR3 length: 12 amino acids. Germline V lookup: CDR1 MDHEN, CDR2 SYDVKM. CDR3 coding DNA: TGTGCCAGCAGTTTAATAAGGGTGGAGGCTTTCTTT. This sequence encodes CASSLIRVEAFF.

The J gene is TRBJ2-1, the V gene TRBV19; the match to TRBD2 covers 15 bases. Germline trimming cut 5 bases from V and 0 bases from J; bases unmatched to any gene: 8. The CDR3 sequence is 19 residues long. CDR1 LNHDA and CDR2 SQIVND come from the germline V gene (reference sequence). The CDR3 DNA reads TGTGCCAGTAGTCCGGGACTAGCGGGAGGAATAGGCTCCTACAATGAGCAGTTCTTC. Protein sequence: CASSPGLAGGIGSYNEQFF.

The V and J genes are TRBV7-9 and TRBJ2-7; D is undetermined. Per the germline V gene, CDR1 is SEHNR and CDR2 is FQNEAQ (reference sequence). Trimming shortened V by 0 bases and J by 0 bases, and 12 bases separated the two germline ends. The CDR3 has 16 residues. CDR3 nucleotides: TGTGCCAGCAGCTTAGCCGGAAACGGACCCTCCTACGAGCAGTACTTC. Its protein product is CASSLAGNGPSYEQYF.

Comment on this clone: This probably arose from a read error, given a far larger clone one base away. Distinct nucleotide sequences in the sample also encode this CDR3. V and J are TRBV4-1 and TRBJ2-2; 8 positions agree with TRBD2. The V gene's germline CDR1 is MGHRA and CDR2 YSYEKL. The CDR3 spans 15 residues. The CDR3 DNA reads as TGCGCTAGCAGAGGTAGCGGGGCGAACACCGGGGAGCTGTTTTTT. This translates into CASRGSGANTGELFF.

The table lists this clone with a few counts. The genes are TRBV10-3 and TRBJ1-4; a weak D match, TRBD1 (6 bases). CDR3 length equals 13 residues. Germline V gene sequence: CDR1 ENHRY, CDR2 SYGVKD. With 7 bases removed from V and 6 bases from J, the gap between germline ends came to 12 bases. CDR3 amino acids: CAINDRLDEKLFF. The CDR3 nucleotides read TGTGCCATCAACGACAGGTTAGATGAAAAACTGTTTTTT.

The chain recombines TRBV5-5 with TRBJ1-1; D remains ambiguous. This CDR3 region has 11 residues. CDR1 is SGHKS and CDR2 is YYEKEE in the germline V gene (reference sequence). The V end was cut by 2 bases, the J end by 4 bases, with 3 bases between. CDR3 DNA sequence: TGTGCCAGCAGCTTTTTCACTGAAGCTTTCTTT. Encoded protein: CASSFFTEAFF.

Points on this clone: A clone one base away is much larger, so this may be a read error. The rearrangement links TRBV11-2 to TRBJ2-2, with D uncertain. The CDR3 sequence is 13 residues long. Germline V gene data show CDR1 as SGHAT and CDR2 as FQNNGV. The ends were cut back, 3 bases at V and 5 bases at J, with 7 bases in the middle. The CDR3 DNA sequence: TGTGCCAGCAGCTTCGGGCGGACCGGGGAGCTGTTTTTT. This codes for CASSFGRTGELFF.

The rearrangement links TRBV7-2 to TRBJ1-2; 8 bases agree with TRBD1. Germline CDR1 SGHTA, CDR2 FQGNSA. Losses at the gene ends were 5 bases for V and 2 bases for J; bases not matched to a gene: 7. The CDR3 extends over 15 amino acids. The CDR3 loop is CASSPSGTGNYGYTF. The CDR3 coding sequence is TGTGCCAGCAGCCCGAGCGGGACAGGCAACTATGGCTACACCTTC.

In nucleotides, the CDR3 is TGTGCCAGTTGGGGGCAGGTCAGCAATCAGCCCCAGCATTTT. It yields the protein CASWGQVSNQPQHF. The genes are TRBV6-6 and TRBJ1-5; perhaps TRBD1 as D (6 bases). V lost 9 bases, J lost 1 base, and 13 bases lay in between. This CDR3 comprises 14 residues. Germline CDR1 reads MNHNY; CDR2 reads SVGAGI (reference sequence).

The gene calls are TRBV28 and TRBJ1-2; possibly TRBD1 for D (6 bases). CDR1 is MDHEN, CDR2 SYDVKM, per germline. The CDR3 runs 14 residues. V lost 6 bases and J 7 bases, leaving 18 bases between the germline ends. This chain's CDR3 is CASSQSRDISGYTF. For the CDR3, the DNA is TGTGCCAGCAGCCAGTCCCGGGACATTTCTGGCTACACCTTC.

This clone was picked up many times. It differs at one base from a far larger clone, so likely a read error. Other nucleotide sequences from this sample produce the same CDR3. The rearrangement joins TRBV7-8 to TRBJ2-7; D call uncertain. Trimming removed 6 bases at V and 4 bases at J, with 19 bases between. CDR3 size: 15 residues. Germline CDR1 is SGHVS and CDR2 is FQNEAQ. Written as DNA, the CDR3 is TGTGCCAGCAGTTTCCTCCGCTACTCACCATACGAGCAGTACTTC. Amino acid sequence: CASSFLRYSPYEQYF. Full variable domain (outside the CDR3, taken from reference TRBV7-8 and TRBJ2-7): GAGVSQSPRYKVAKRGQDVALRCDPISGHVSLFWYQQALGQGPEFLTYFQNEAQLDKSGLPSDRFFAERPEGSVSTLKIQRTQQEDSAVYLCASSFLRYSPYEQYFGPGTRLTVT.